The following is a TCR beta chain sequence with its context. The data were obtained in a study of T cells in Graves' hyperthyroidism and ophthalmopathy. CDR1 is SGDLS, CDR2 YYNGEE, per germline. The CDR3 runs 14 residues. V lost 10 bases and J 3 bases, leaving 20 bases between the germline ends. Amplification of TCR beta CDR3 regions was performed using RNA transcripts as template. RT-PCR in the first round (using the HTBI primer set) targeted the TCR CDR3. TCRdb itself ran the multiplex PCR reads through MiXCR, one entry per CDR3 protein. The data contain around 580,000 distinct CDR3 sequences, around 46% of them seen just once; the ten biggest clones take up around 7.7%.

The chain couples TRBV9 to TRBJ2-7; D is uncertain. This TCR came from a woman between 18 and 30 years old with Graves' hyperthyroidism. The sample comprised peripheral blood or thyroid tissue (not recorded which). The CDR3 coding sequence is TGTGCCTGGAGTTGGTTACGTTTCGGCTACGAGCAGTACTTC. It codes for CAWSWLRFGYEQYF.